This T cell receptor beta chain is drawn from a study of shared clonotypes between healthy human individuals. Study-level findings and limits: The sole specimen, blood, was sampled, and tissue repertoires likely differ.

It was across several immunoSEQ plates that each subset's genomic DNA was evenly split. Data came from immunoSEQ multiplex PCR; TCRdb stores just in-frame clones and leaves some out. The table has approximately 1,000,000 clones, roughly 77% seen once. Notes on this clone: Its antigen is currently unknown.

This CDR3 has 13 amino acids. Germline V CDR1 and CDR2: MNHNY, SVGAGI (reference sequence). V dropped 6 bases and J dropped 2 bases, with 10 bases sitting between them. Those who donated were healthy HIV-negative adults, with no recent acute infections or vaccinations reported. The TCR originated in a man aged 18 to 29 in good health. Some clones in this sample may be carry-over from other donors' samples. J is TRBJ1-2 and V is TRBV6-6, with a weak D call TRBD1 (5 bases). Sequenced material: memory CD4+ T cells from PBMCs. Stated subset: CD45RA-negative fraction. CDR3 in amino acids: CASSAGGNYGYTF. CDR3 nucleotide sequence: TGTGCCAGCAGCGCTGGGGGAAACTATGGCTACACCTTC.